The 31 T cell receptor beta chains reported below all come from one sample, sequenced in a study of regulatory dendritic cells for organ transplantation. The protocol was immunoSEQ multiplex PCR, while the TCRdb copy is restricted to in-frame clones and leaves out a portion. The table has roughly 34,000 clones, roughly nine tenths seen once. The sample taken for sequencing was naive CD4+ T cells from blood. Subset noted: CD45RA+ naive T cells. The origin of the receptors is a human donor in good health.

The V gene is TRBV19, the J gene TRBJ1-1; the match to TRBD1 covers 7 bases. Germline V gene sequence: CDR1 LNHDA, CDR2 SQIVND (reference sequence). The ends lost 5 bases at V and 7 bases at J; junction bases unmatched: 10. The CDR3 contains 14 residues. CDR3: CASSPRTGRLEAFF. CDR3 sequence (DNA): TGTGCCAGTAGTCCAAGGACAGGCCGACTTGAAGCTTTCTTT.

A single count supports this clone. This chain links TRBV14 with TRBJ1-2; D gene ambiguous. The CDR3 runs 16 residues. Germline V lookup: CDR1 SGHDN, CDR2 FVKESK. V was clipped by 0 bases and J by 4 bases, with 15 bases between them. For the CDR3, the DNA is TGTGCCAGCAGCCAAGATCGGGAGTGGGCCAGCTATGGCTACACCTTC. Protein product: CASSQDREWASYGYTF. Together with reference TRBV14 and TRBJ1-2, the CDR3 gives the full variable domain: EAGVTQFPSHSVIEKGQTVTLRCDPISGHDNLYWYRRVMGKEIKFLLHFVKESKQDESGMPNNRFLAERTGGTYSTLKVQPAELEDSGVYFCASSQDREWASYGYTFGSGTRLTVV.

J is TRBJ2-7 and V is TRBV7-8; 9 bases map to TRBD1. With V trimmed by 6 bases and J by 5 bases, 2 bases remained unmatched. The CDR3 consists of 12 residues. The germline CDR1 and CDR2 sequences are SGHVS and FQNEAQ. The CDR3 DNA reads as TGTGCCAGCAGGAGACAGGGGGACGAGCAGTACTTC. The encoded protein is CASRRQGDEQYF.

CDR3 nucleotide sequence: TGTGCCAGTAGTATCGGGGGTTCCAGGAACACTGAAGCTTTCTTT. It encodes CASSIGGSRNTEAFF. The chain links TRBV19 to TRBJ1-1, with a weak D call TRBD1 (5 bases). Germline CDR1 is LNHDA and CDR2 is SQIVND (reference sequence). The ends were cut back, 3 bases at V and 1 base at J, with 12 bases in the middle. This CDR3 comprises 15 residues.

This sequence joins TRBV27 and TRBJ2-7; 9 nucleotides agree with TRBD1. Germline lookup yields CDR1 MNHEY and CDR2 SMNVEV (reference sequence). The CDR3 runs to 16 residues. J gave up 3 bases and V 6 bases, and 12 bases lay outside the gene matches. The CDR3 reads CASSLGRDRARYEQYF. CDR3 nucleotides: TGTGCCAGCAGCCTAGGCCGGGACAGGGCCCGCTACGAGCAGTACTTC.

The rearrangement uses TRBV28 and TRBJ2-7; possibly TRBD1 for D (5 bases). The CDR3 contains 13 residues. Trimming pared 7 bases from V and 5 bases from J, leaving 15 bases between. From germline, CDR1 is MDHEN and CDR2 SYDVKM. DNA for the CDR3: TGTGCCAGCACCCTAAATAAGGGGAACGAGCAGTACTTC. Protein sequence: CASTLNKGNEQYF.

This clone was detected once. The genes are TRBV5-1 and TRBJ2-7; 10 bases fit TRBD2. The CDR3 is made up of 17 amino acids. The V gene end was trimmed by 0 bases and the J gene end by 2 bases; junction bases not matched to a gene: 8. Germline V gives CDR1 SGHRS, CDR2 YFSETQ. The CDR3 DNA follows: TGCGCCAGCAGCTTGGCGCTAGCGGGAGTCACCCCCTACGAGCAGTACTTC. Translating it yields CASSLALAGVTPYEQYF. The whole variable domain, remainder taken from reference TRBV5-1 and TRBJ2-7, is KAGVTQTPRYLIKTRGQQVTLSCSPISGHRSVSWYQQTPGQGLQFLFEYFSETQRNKGNFPGRFSGRQFSNSRSEMNVSTLELGDSALYLCASSLALAGVTPYEQYFGPGTRLTVT.

This clone is a singleton in its sample. J is TRBJ2-2 and V is TRBV6-1, with TRBD1 matching over 11 bases. Trimming took 7 bases from V and 5 from J; bases not matched to a gene: 3. CDR1 and CDR2 (germline): MNHNS, SASEGT. The CDR3 sequence is 14 residues long. The CDR3 sequence is CASMGQGGTGELFF. The DNA of the CDR3 is TGTGCCAGCATGGGACAGGGGGGGACCGGGGAGCTGTTTTTT.

CDR3 protein: CASSQEGTGGNPNEKLFF. The CDR3 nucleotides read TGCGCCAGCAGCCAAGAGGGAACAGGGGGTAACCCTAATGAAAAACTGTTTTTT. The chain has TRBV4-1 and TRBJ1-4, with TRBD1 matching 8 bases. The ends lost 0 bases at V and 3 bases at J; junction bases unmatched: 9. CDR1 is MGHRA, CDR2 YSYEKL, per germline. The CDR3 consists of 18 residues.

The chain combines TRBV27 with TRBJ2-3; unclear D gene. From germline, CDR1 is MNHEY and CDR2 SMNVEV (reference sequence). V lost 4 bases and J lost 0, with 11 bases in between. The CDR3 sequence is 15 residues long. The CDR3 coding sequence is TGTGCCAGCAGTTCTCCGCGTTTTAGCACAGATACGCAGTATTTT. It yields the protein CASSSPRFSTDTQYF.

The gene calls are TRBV18 and TRBJ2-2; possibly TRBD1 or TRBD2 for D (6 bases each). The germline CDR1 and CDR2 sequences are KGHSH and LQKENI. The V and J ends lost 0 bases and 6 bases respectively, with 14 bases between them. This CDR3 contains 16 residues. CDR3 sequence reads: CASSPPHREVAGELFF. The CDR3 bases are TGTGCCAGCTCACCACCGCACAGGGAGGTTGCCGGGGAGCTGTTTTTT.

The chain uses TRBV19 and TRBJ2-7, with no clear D. The CDR3 totals 12 residues. The germline V and J ends were trimmed by 3 bases and 7 bases, with 10 bases remaining between them. Germline V gene data show CDR1 as LNHDA and CDR2 as SQIVND (reference sequence). CDR3 residues: CASSMTRGEQYF. CDR3 nucleotide sequence: TGTGCCAGTAGTATGACCCGTGGGGAGCAGTACTTC. Variable domain in full (rest from reference TRBV19 and TRBJ2-7): DGGITQSPKYLFRKEGQNVTLSCEQNLNHDAMYWYRQDPGQGLRLIYYSQIVNDFQKGDIAEGYSVSREKKESFPLTVTSAQKNPTAFYLCASSMTRGEQYFGPGTRLTVT.

For the CDR3, the DNA is TGTGCCTGGAGTGGCAGGGGAGGCGGGCGGGGTGGCTACACCTTC. This encodes CAWSGRGGGRGGYTF. V is TRBV30 and J is TRBJ1-2; a weak D match, TRBD1 (6 bases). Germline V lookup: CDR1 GTSNPN, CDR2 SVGIG (reference sequence). Trimming shortened V by 1 base and J by 7 bases, and 19 bases separated the two germline ends. The CDR3 consists of 15 residues.

The gene calls are TRBV18 and TRBJ1-2, with a possible D match to TRBD1 (6 bases). The CDR3 sequence is 15 residues long. Trimming pared 2 bases from V and 3 bases from J, leaving 13 bases between. Per the germline V gene, CDR1 is KGHSH and CDR2 is LQKENI. CDR3 amino acids: CASSPFGGADYGYTF. Here the CDR3 DNA reads TGTGCCAGCTCACCATTTGGGGGCGCGGACTATGGCTACACCTTC.

The rearrangement links TRBV29-1 to TRBJ1-3; D remains ambiguous. Trimming cost V 6 bases and J 0 bases, with 12 bases left between them. This CDR3 is 14 amino acids long. Looked up from germline, CDR1 is SQVTM and CDR2 is ANQGSEA. CDR3 bases: TGCAGCGTGACCCCCCGGCTCTCTGGAAACACCATATATTTT. Its translation is CSVTPRLSGNTIYF. Together with reference TRBV29-1 and TRBJ1-3, the CDR3 gives the full variable domain: SAVISQKPSRDICQRGTSLTIQCQVDSQVTMMFWYRQQPGQSLTLIATANQGSEATYESGFVIDKFPISRPNLTFSTLTVSNMSPEDSSIYLCSVTPRLSGNTIYFGEGSWLTVV.

V usage is TRBV6-4 and J usage is TRBJ2-7, with D unclear. V was shortened by 6 bases and J by 4 bases, with 13 bases between the two germline ends. The V gene's germline CDR1 is MRHNA and CDR2 SNTAGT. The CDR3 consists of 13 residues. The CDR3 DNA reads TGTGCCAGCAGCTCAGAGTTCGGGTACGAGCAGTACTTC. Translated: CASSSEFGYEQYF.

This chain links TRBV10-3 with TRBJ2-7; maybe TRBD2 (6 bases). Trimming removed 6 bases from V and 5 bases from J, with 20 bases in between. This CDR3 is built from 15 residues. Germline V gives CDR1 ENHRY, CDR2 SYGVKD. CDR3 in amino acids: CAISWAQSGRNEQYF. The CDR3 nucleotides are TGTGCCATCAGCTGGGCCCAGTCAGGGAGGAACGAGCAGTACTTC.

The rearrangement uses TRBV5-8 and TRBJ1-2, with D possibly TRBD1 on 5 matching bases. V shed 0 bases and J shed 0 bases, with 12 bases lying between them. The CDR3 has 16 residues. Germline-derived CDR1 and CDR2 are SGHTS and YDEGEE. DNA of the CDR3: TGTGCCAGCAGCTTGGGTTCAGGGATTACTAACTATGGCTACACCTTC. Translated, it gives CASSLGSGITNYGYTF.

The rearrangement uses TRBV5-8 and TRBJ1-2; D may be TRBD1 (5 bases). CDR3 length: 14 amino acids. The ends were cut back, 4 bases at V and 3 bases at J, with 13 bases in the middle. From germline, CDR1 is SGHTS and CDR2 YDEGEE. The chain's CDR3 is CASSPYGADYGYTF. CDR3 DNA: TGTGCCAGCAGCCCGTATGGGGCCGACTATGGCTACACCTTC.

The CDR3, as DNA: TGCGCCAGCAGCTTGGCCCATTTTAACACTGAAGCTTTCTTT. This gives the protein CASSLAHFNTEAFF. This chain joins TRBV5-1 and TRBJ1-1; no definite D call. Between the trimmed V and J ends, which lost 0 bases and 2 bases, there was a span of 8 bases. Looked up from germline, CDR1 is SGHRS and CDR2 is YFSETQ. The CDR3 covers 14 residues.

On this clone: The germline gene is not matched at one end of the junction; a read error may be the cause. The J gene is TRBJ1-2, the V gene TRBV29-1; D gene uncertain. Germline V gene lookup returns CDR1 SQVTM and CDR2 ANQGSEA. The CDR3 sequence is 12 residues long. CDR3 protein: CSVDSSNYSYTF. In nucleotides, the CDR3 is TGCAGCGTTGATAGCTCTAACTATAGCTACACCTTC.

V usage is TRBV15 and J usage is TRBJ1-1, with D unresolved. V dropped 2 bases and J dropped 3 bases, with 7 bases sitting between them. Germline values: CDR1 LNHNV, CDR2 YYDKDF (reference sequence). The CDR3 extends over 13 amino acids. CDR3 DNA sequence: TGTGCCACCAGCAGACAAATTTACACTGAAGCTTTCTTT. Translating it yields CATSRQIYTEAFF.

V usage is TRBV30 and J usage is TRBJ2-3; 8 bases match TRBD1. J lost 8 bases, V lost 3 bases, and 13 bases had no gene match. In germline, CDR1 is GTSNPN, CDR2 SVGIG (reference sequence). There are 15 residues in the CDR3. CDR3 residues: CAWSLTGVIGGTQYF. The CDR3 coding sequence is TGTGCCTGGAGCTTGACAGGGGTCATAGGTGGTACGCAGTATTTT.

This sequence joins TRBV30 and TRBJ1-2; no clear D. With 2 bases removed from V and 8 bases from J, the gap between germline ends came to 9 bases. The germline CDR1 and CDR2 sequences are GTSNPN and SVGIG (reference sequence). This CDR3 contains 11 residues. The CDR3 reads CAWSTWRGYTF. For the CDR3, the DNA is TGTGCCTGGAGTACTTGGCGGGGCTACACCTTC.

V is TRBV7-2 and J is TRBJ2-5; possible D gene TRBD2, 5 bases. Germline V gene sequence: CDR1 SGHTA, CDR2 FQGNSA. Trimming removed 3 bases from V and 2 bases from J, with 10 bases in between. The CDR3 is 14 amino acids. CDR3 bases: TGTGCCAGCAGCTTTCGGTCGGGGCAAGAGACCCAGTACTTC. Translating it yields CASSFRSGQETQYF.

The V gene is TRBV30, the J gene TRBJ2-3, with unresolved D. Germline values: CDR1 GTSNPN, CDR2 SVGIG (reference sequence). V was clipped by 0 bases and J by 1 base, with 14 bases between them. The CDR3 runs to 16 residues. The CDR3 reads CAWSVRRGYGTDTQYF. CDR3 nucleotides: TGTGCCTGGAGTGTACGACGTGGGTACGGCACAGATACGCAGTATTTT.

The rearrangement uses TRBV18 and TRBJ2-1; 7 bases are a match to TRBD2. With V trimmed by 5 bases and J by 9 bases, 7 bases remained unmatched. This CDR3 contains 13 residues. Per the germline V gene, CDR1 is KGHSH and CDR2 is LQKENI. This CDR3 reads CASSAGVPGEQFF. Written as DNA, the CDR3 is TGTGCCAGCTCAGCGGGAGTACCGGGTGAGCAGTTCTTC.

The genes are TRBV15 and TRBJ2-1, with 8 bases identical to TRBD1. The ends lost 5 bases at V and 3 bases at J; junction bases unmatched: 15. Germline-derived CDR1 and CDR2 are LNHNV and YYDKDF (reference sequence). The CDR3 runs to 18 residues. CDR3 sequence reads: CATSHTRRRTGYYNEQFF. As DNA, the CDR3 is TGTGCCACCAGCCATACACGCAGGCGGACAGGGTACTACAATGAGCAGTTCTTC.

A single count supports this clone. The chain employs TRBV2 and TRBJ1-5; D is uncertain. Germline V gene data show CDR1 as SNHLY and CDR2 as FYNNEI. The V gene lost 3 bases and the J gene lost 3 bases, with 6 bases spanning the gap. The CDR3 is 13 residues long. CDR3 sequence reads: CASSDRSNQPQHF. The CDR3 nucleotides read TGTGCCAGCAGTGACAGGTCCAATCAGCCCCAGCATTTT.

The chain combines TRBV4-1 with TRBJ1-2; no firm D call. This CDR3 has 16 amino acids. CDR1 is MGHRA and CDR2 is YSYEKL in the germline V gene. V was trimmed by 5 bases and J by 1 base, leaving 17 bases between them. CDR3 nucleotides: TGCGCCAGCAGCTCCCTCGCGGGCCGGGATAACTATGGCTACACCTTC. It encodes CASSSLAGRDNYGYTF.

The chain joins TRBV7-6 to TRBJ2-5; 9 nucleotides line up with TRBD2. Trimming cost V 5 bases and J 5 bases; bases outside gene matches: 9. Germline CDR1 is SGHVS and CDR2 is FNYEAQ. This CDR3 contains 15 residues. The CDR3 region has the DNA TGTGCCAGCAGCCCCGTATCTAGCGGGACGGAGACCCAGTACTTC. It specifies CASSPVSSGTETQYF.